This T cell receptor (beta chain) stems from a study of T-cell reconstitution after alpha-beta-depleted transplantation in children. In germline, CDR1 is LGHNA, CDR2 YSLEER. There are 15 residues in the CDR3. V lost 2 bases, J lost 4 bases, and 13 bases lay in between. This clonotype has a handful of counts. Construction of the TCRbeta library involved unique molecular identifiers. TCRdb recomputed calls from the PCR reads with MiXCR, one row per CDR3 protein. Of approximately 100,000 distinct CDR3 sequences in the sample, more than 10% are singletons; the top ten hold over 11%. The chain recombines TRBV4-3 with TRBJ2-3; D is undetermined. The sequence was obtained from a human donor who donated a stem cell graft to a child with inherited bone marrow failure. This specimen consisted of PBMCs from the stem cell graft donor, obtained from the stem cell graft. CDR3 in amino acids: CASSQQRSQSDTQYF. CDR3 in DNA: TGCGCCAGCAGCCAACAAAGGAGTCAGTCAGATACGCAGTATTTT.